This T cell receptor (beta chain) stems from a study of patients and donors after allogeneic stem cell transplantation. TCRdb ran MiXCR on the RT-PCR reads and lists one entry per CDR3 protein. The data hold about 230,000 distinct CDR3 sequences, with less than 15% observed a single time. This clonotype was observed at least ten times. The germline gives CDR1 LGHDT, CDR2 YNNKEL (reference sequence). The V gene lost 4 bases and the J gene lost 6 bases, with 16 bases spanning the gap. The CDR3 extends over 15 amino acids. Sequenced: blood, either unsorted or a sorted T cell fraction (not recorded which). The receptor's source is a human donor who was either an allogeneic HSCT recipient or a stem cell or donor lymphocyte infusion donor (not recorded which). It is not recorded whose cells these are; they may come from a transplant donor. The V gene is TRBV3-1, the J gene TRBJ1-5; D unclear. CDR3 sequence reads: CASSPSGGEGQPQHF. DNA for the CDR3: TGTGCCAGCAGCCCGTCGGGCGGGGAGGGTCAGCCCCAGCATTTT.